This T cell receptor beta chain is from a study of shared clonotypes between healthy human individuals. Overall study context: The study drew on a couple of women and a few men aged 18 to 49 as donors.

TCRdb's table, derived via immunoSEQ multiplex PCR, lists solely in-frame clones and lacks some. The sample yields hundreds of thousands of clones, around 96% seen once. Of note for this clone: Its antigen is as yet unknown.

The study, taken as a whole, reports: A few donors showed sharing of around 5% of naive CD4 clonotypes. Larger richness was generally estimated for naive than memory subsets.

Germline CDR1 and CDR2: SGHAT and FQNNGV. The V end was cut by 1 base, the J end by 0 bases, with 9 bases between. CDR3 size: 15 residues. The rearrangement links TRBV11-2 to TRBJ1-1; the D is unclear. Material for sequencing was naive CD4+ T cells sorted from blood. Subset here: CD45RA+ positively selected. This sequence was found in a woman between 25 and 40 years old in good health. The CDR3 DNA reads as TGTGCCAGCAGCTTAGCGGCGAACGTGAACACTGAAGCTTTCTTT. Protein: CASSLAANVNTEAFF.